This T cell receptor beta chain was recorded in a study of regulatory T cells in long-lasting Graves disease. Study details: Under 3 months of antithyroid drugs had been taken by newly diagnosed Graves' patients.

This CDR3 comprises 20 residues. Trimming at V came to 5 bases and at J to 0 bases, leaving 20 bases not matched to a gene. The germline V gene has CDR1 DFQATT and CDR2 SNEGSKA (reference sequence). CDR3-region Arm-PCR and iRepertoire HTBI primers produced the TCR beta libraries. TCRdb called the multiplex PCR reads again in MiXCR, with one record for every CDR3 protein. The sample shows about 320,000 distinct CDR3 sequences, 18% of them seen only once. This clonotype was recorded many times. The antigen remains unidentified. Study observations and caveats: Reduced TCR diversity was observed in persistent Graves' patients versus newly diagnosed patients. Only a small sample size was used, which may have cut accuracy. When disease was persistent, TRBV28, TRBJ1-2 and TRBJ2-5 were the favored segments.

Time point in this sample: newly diagnosed GD, antithyroid drugs for less than 3 months. From PBMCs, RNA was extracted and then used to make the TCR library. The receptor's source is a female donor with Graves disease. V gene TRBV20-1 combines with J gene TRBJ1-5; TRBD1 matches 9 bases. The specimen was peripheral blood mononuclear cells (PBMCs), collected at new diagnosis, from a patient treated with antithyroid drugs. The CDR3 sequence: CSALPGVGTGQHYSNQPQHF. In DNA form, the CDR3 reads TGCAGTGCTCTACCTGGGGTTGGGACAGGGCAACACTATAGCAATCAGCCCCAGCATTTT.